This T cell receptor beta chain emerged from a study of cytomegalovirus exposure and HLA in healthy donors. About the study: An early release of data contained 80 million to 85 million unique TCRs, which came from HLA-typed donors. The study, taken as a whole, reports: It has been reported that TCR beta sequences accurately predicted the HLA-A and HLA-B alleles of most subjects. A later analysis linked a missense DCLRE1C variant to TCR beta V- and J-gene trimming. Reportedly, a later analysis found an Asian-associated ancestry cluster had fewer N-insertions than the roughly 700-donor mean.

In regard to this clone: Its matching antigen is unknown.

Researchers ran the PCR with 60 Vbeta and 13 Jbeta primers. TCRdb keeps only in-frame clones here, not all; method: immunoSEQ multiplex PCR. The table shows around 170,000 clones, with 65% to 85% occurring only once. Unmatched junction bases numbered 1, after V lost 0 bases and J lost 2 bases. CDR3 length: 15 amino acids. Germline V gene sequence: CDR1 SGDLS, CDR2 YYNGEE. This chain uses TRBV9 with TRBJ2-1; 8 bases fit TRBD2. The sequencing sample was made of PBMCs. The receptor was derived from a man between 45 and 60 years old in good health and CMV-seronegative. The CDR3 DNA reads TGTGCCAGCAGCGTAGAAGCGGGGGCCTACAATGAGCAGTTCTTC. Translating it yields CASSVEAGAYNEQFF.